What follows describes a single TCR beta chain. Its specificity is not known. Reprocessing the 5' RACE reads, TCRdb reports a single entry for every CDR3 protein and omits DNA. The sample totals roughly 300,000 distinct CDR3 sequences. This sample is drawn from a study of T cells expressing NK-cell markers. The overall study: Underlying the TCR beta repertoires were sorted CD3+CD56+NKG2C+, CD3+CD56+NKG2C- and CD3+CD56-NKG2C+ T cells. The study's findings and limits: HCMV specificity of the expanded NKG2C+ T cell clones was not established. Dominant NKG2C+ clonotype frequencies of about 1.0-8% of CD8+ T cells were measured in several donors.

Sequenced sample: blood T cells: a sorted CD56 or NKG2C T cell subset, CD4+ or CD8+ T cells, or bulk PBMC T cells (not recorded which). This TCR was sampled from a woman aged 18-70 years in good health.

The CDR3 protein is CSVEGEGETQYF. The rearrangement uses TRBV29-1 and TRBJ2-5; no DNA is available, so the TRBD2 call from TCRdb remains unchecked. The CDR3 has 12 residues. Germline lookup yields CDR1 SQVTM and CDR2 ANQGSEA.